In its sample, the clone carrying this T cell receptor (beta chain) was seen many times. Its target is unknown. Breast cancer patients provided tissue from their axillary draining lymph nodes. This record belongs to a study of breast tumors, draining lymph nodes, adjacent tissues. From the multiplex PCR reads, TCRdb called clonotypes with MiXCR, one entry per CDR3 protein. The sample shows over 200,000 distinct CDR3 sequences, 30% to 35% of them seen only once. This CDR3 has 15 residues. The V gene lost 6 bases and the J gene lost 1 base, with 15 bases spanning the gap. Germline V gives CDR1 SEHNR, CDR2 FQNEAQ (reference sequence). Findings and caveats of the study: Tumors had less TCR diversity than lymph nodes, more than nontumor tissue. Luminal-like breast cancer showed significantly higher tumor–nontumor repertoire similarity than basal-like. Findings are consistent with lymph node origin and intratumoral expansion of most tumor T cells.

The V and J genes are TRBV7-9 and TRBJ1-2; D uncertain. This TCR was sampled from a female donor with breast cancer. Some clones in this sample may be carry-over from other donors' samples. Input material: axillary lymph node tissue. The CDR3 coding sequence is TGTGCCAGCAGTCCCAGCGCGGCTCTTAACTATGGCTACACCTTC. Protein sequence: CASSPSAALNYGYTF.